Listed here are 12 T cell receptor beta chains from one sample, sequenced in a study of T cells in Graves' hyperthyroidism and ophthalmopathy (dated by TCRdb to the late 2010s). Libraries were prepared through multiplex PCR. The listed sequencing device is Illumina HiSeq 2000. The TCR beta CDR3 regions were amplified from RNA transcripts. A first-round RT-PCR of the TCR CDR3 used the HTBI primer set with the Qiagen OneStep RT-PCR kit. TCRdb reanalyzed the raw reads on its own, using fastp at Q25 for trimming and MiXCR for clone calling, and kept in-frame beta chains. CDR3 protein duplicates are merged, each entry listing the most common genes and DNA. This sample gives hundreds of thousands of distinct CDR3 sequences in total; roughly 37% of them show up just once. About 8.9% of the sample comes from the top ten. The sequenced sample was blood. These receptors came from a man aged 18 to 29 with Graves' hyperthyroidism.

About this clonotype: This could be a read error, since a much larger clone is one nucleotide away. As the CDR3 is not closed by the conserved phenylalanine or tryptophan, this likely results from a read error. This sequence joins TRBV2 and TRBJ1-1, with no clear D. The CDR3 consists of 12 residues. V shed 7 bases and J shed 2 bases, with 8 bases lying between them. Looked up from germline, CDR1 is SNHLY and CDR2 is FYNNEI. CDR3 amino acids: CASIKDNTEAFL. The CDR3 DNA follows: TGTGCCAGCATAAAGGACAACACTGAAGCTTTCTTA.

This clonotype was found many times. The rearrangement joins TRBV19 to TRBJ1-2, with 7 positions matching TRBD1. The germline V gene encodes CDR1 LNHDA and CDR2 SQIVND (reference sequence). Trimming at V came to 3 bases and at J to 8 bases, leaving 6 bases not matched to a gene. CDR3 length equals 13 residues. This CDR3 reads CASSMRQGGGYTF. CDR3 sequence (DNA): TGTGCCAGTAGTATGCGGCAGGGGGGAGGCTACACCTTC. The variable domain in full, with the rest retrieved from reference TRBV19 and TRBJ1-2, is DGGITQSPKYLFRKEGQNVTLSCEQNLNHDAMYWYRQDPGQGLRLIYYSQIVNDFQKGDIAEGYSVSREKKESFPLTVTSAQKNPTAFYLCASSMRQGGGYTFGSGTRLTVV.

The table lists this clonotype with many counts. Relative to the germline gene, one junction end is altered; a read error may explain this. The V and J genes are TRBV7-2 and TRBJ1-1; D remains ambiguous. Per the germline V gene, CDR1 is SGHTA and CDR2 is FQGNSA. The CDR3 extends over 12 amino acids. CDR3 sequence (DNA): TGTGCCAGCACCTTACTTAGTTTCGAAGCTTTCTTT. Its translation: CASTLLSFEAFF. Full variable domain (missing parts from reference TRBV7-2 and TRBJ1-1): GAGVSQSPSNKVTEKGKDVELRCDPISGHTALYWYRQSLGQGLEFLIYFQGNSAPDKSGLPSDRFSAERTGGSVSTLTIQRTQQEDSAVYLCASTLLSFEAFFGQGTRLTVV.

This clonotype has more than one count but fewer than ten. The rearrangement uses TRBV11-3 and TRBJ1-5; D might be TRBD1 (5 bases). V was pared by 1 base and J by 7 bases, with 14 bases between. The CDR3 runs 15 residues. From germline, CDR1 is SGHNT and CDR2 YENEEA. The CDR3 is CASSLGLGDGQPQHF. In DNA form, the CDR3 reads TGTGCCAGCAGCTTAGGGTTGGGGGACGGACAGCCCCAGCATTTT. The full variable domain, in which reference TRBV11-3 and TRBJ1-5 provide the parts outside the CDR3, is EAGVVQSPRYKIIEKKQPVAFWCNPISGHNTLYWYLQNLGQGPELLIRYENEEAVDDSQLPKDRFSAERLKGVDSTLKIQPAELGDSAVYLCASSLGLGDGQPQHFGDGTRLSIL.

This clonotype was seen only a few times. CDR3 nucleotide sequence: TGCGCCAGCAGCTTGAACAGGGGTGGGACAGATACGCAGTATTTT. The encoded protein is CASSLNRGGTDTQYF. This sequence joins TRBV5-1 and TRBJ2-3, with 7 bases lining up with TRBD1. J lost 3 bases, V lost 1 base, and 5 bases had no gene match. Germline V gene lookup returns CDR1 SGHRS and CDR2 YFSETQ. The CDR3 extends over 15 amino acids. The full variable domain, its missing parts supplied by reference TRBV5-1 and TRBJ2-3, is KAGVTQTPRYLIKTRGQQVTLSCSPISGHRSVSWYQQTPGQGLQFLFEYFSETQRNKGNFPGRFSGRQFSNSRSEMNVSTLELGDSALYLCASSLNRGGTDTQYFGPGTRLTVL.

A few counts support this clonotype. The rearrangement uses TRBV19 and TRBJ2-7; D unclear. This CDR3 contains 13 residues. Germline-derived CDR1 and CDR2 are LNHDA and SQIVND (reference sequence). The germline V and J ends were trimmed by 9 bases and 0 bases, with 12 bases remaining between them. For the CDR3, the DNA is TGTGCCAGCGCCCCCGGAGTCTCCTACGAGCAGTACTTC. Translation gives CASAPGVSYEQYF.

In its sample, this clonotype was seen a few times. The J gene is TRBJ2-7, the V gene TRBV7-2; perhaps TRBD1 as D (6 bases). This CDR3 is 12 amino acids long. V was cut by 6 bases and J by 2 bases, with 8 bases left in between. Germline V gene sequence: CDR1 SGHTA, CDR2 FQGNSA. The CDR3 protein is CASRGATYEQYF. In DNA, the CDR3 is TGTGCCAGCAGGGGGGCGACCTACGAGCAGTACTTC.

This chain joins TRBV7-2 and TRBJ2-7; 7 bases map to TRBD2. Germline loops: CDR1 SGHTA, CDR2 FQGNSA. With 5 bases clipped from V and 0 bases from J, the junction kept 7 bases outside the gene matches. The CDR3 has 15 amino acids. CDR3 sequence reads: CASSPSGAISYEQYF. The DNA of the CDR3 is TGTGCCAGCAGCCCAAGCGGGGCGATCTCCTACGAGCAGTACTTC.

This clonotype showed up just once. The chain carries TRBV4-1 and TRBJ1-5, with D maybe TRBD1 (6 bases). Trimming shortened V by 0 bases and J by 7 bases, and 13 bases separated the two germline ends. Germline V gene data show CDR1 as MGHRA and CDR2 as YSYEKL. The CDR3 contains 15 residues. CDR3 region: CASSQEIGGGQPQHF. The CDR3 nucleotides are TGCGCCAGCAGCCAAGAAATAGGGGGTGGGCAGCCCCAGCATTTT.

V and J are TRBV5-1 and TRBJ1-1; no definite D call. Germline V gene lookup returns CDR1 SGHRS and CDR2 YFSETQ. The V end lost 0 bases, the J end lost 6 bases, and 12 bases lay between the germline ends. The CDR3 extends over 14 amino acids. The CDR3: CASSLARQAPEAFF. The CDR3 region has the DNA TGCGCCAGCAGCTTGGCTAGGCAGGCTCCTGAAGCTTTCTTT. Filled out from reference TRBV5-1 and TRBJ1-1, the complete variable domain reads KAGVTQTPRYLIKTRGQQVTLSCSPISGHRSVSWYQQTPGQGLQFLFEYFSETQRNKGNFPGRFSGRQFSNSRSEMNVSTLELGDSALYLCASSLARQAPEAFFGQGTRLTVV.

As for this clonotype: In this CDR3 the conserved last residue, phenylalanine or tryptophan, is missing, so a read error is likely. The CDR3 bases are TGTGCCAGCAGTGTTTCAGGGGGCGTGTTGTACGAGCAGTACCTC. Translation gives CASSVSGGVLYEQYL. The V gene is TRBV10-3, the J gene TRBJ2-7, with 8 bases identical to TRBD1. The CDR3 extends over 15 amino acids. CDR1 and CDR2 from the germline V gene are ENHRY and SYGVKD.

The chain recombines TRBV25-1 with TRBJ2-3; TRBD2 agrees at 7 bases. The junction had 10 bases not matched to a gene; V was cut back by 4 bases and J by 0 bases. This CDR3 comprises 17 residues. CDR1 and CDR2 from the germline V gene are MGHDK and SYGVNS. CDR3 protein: CASSGPVLAPSTDTQYF. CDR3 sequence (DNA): TGTGCCAGCAGTGGGCCTGTACTAGCGCCTAGCACAGATACGCAGTATTTT.